This TCR beta chain was sequenced for a study of blood T cell repertoires in COVID-19. As regards this clone: The same CDR3 is also encoded by other DNA sequences in this sample.

This table comes from immunoSEQ multiplex PCR, and its TCRdb copy is limited to in-frame clones, with some not included. The sample lists approximately 230,000 clones; about 80% were seen once. This CDR3 has 13 amino acids. V trimming: 6 bases; J trimming: 2 bases; junction bases outside the gene matches: 3. CDR1 and CDR2 (germline): MNHEY, SMNVEV (reference sequence). Donors were grouped by their self-reported clinical history. This TCR derives from a middle-aged man who had recovered from COVID-19. V gene TRBV27 combines with J gene TRBJ1-2; 7 bases line up with TRBD1. Input material: PBMCs or T cells enriched from blood (not recorded which). The CDR3 DNA reads TGTGCCAGCAGCTCGACAGGGAACTATGGCTACACCTTC. Translating gives CASSSTGNYGYTF.